This T cell receptor beta chain was profiled in a study of blood T cells in healthy people across ages. Then a second PCR, running about 6 to 12 cycles, was carried out with a sample-barcoded 5' primer and a J-beta primer mix. One entry per CDR3 protein results from TCRdb running MiXCR on the 5' RACE reads. This sample has about 2 million distinct CDR3 sequences, with around 48% found just once. To note about this clonotype: The antigen remains undetermined.

Study-wide results and limits: A strong correlation between TCR beta diversity and naive T cell percentage was seen.

CDR3 length: 14 amino acids. Trimming pared 6 bases from V and 5 bases from J, leaving 19 bases between. Germline V gene sequence: CDR1 DFQATT, CDR2 SNEGSKA (reference sequence). Sequencing was performed on blood. This chain joins TRBV20-1 and TRBJ2-5; perhaps TRBD1 as D (5 bases). The source is a woman aged 35 to 49 in good health. The CDR3 is CSARRAGSGETQYF. Here the CDR3 DNA reads TGCAGTGCCCGAAGGGCAGGGTCAGGGGAGACCCAGTACTTC.